This T cell receptor beta chain is drawn from a study of T cells after yellow fever vaccination. Study at large: With SMART-Seq v4 Ultra Low Input, the fractions containing low cell numbers were prepared.

Findings and caveats of the study: Within FACS-sorted repertoires, abundant clonotypes contaminating from the bulk population could be present. The booster response re-showed most primary clones: approximately 95% CD4, approximately 90% CD8.

UMIs were added to TCR cDNA along with a universal primer site when it was made by 5'RACE template switching. TCRdb re-derived calls from the 5' RACE reads in MiXCR, one entry per CDR3 protein. The sample contains about 73,000 distinct CDR3 sequences, around 7% of which appear only once. This clonotype was seen ten or more times. What it binds is unknown. The receptor was isolated from a man aged 25-40 years who received the YFV17D yellow fever vaccine. The sample here was CD8+ T cells sorted from PBMCs, taken on the day of the yellow fever booster vaccination.

CDR3 amino acids: CASSQGGVYNEQFF. The CDR3 DNA reads as TGCGCCAGCAGCCAAGGCGGTGTCTACAATGAGCAGTTCTTC. The J gene is TRBJ2-1, the V gene TRBV4-3; D call uncertain. CDR3 size: 14 residues. Germline assignment: CDR1 LGHNA and CDR2 YSLEER. Trimming left V 1 base short and J 3 bases short, with 7 bases between.